A selection of T cell receptor beta chains follows, all from one sample in a study of regulatory T cells in long-lasting Graves disease. TCRdb itself ran the multiplex PCR reads through MiXCR, one entry per CDR3 protein. Among 420,000 or so distinct CDR3 sequences listed, around 17% were seen once. This sample also belongs to another study, concerning T cells in Graves' hyperthyroidism and ophthalmopathy.

The sample consisted of peripheral blood mononuclear cells (PBMCs), taken at new diagnosis, from a patient treated with antithyroid drugs. Receptors originate from a woman aged 18 to 35 with Graves disease. Each CDR3 is given with its conserved first and last residue. The order of the fields is clone size, D gene, J gene, V gene, CDR3 DNA, CDR3 protein. D genes are given only for firm matches. Where a row states a size, it is once, few, many or the class of an expanded clone; other rows omit it.

clone size: many
D gene: -
J gene: TRBJ2-5
V gene: TRBV30
CDR3 DNA: TGTGCCTGGAATGCAGTACAAGAGACCCAGTACTTC
CDR3 protein: CAWNAVQETQYF

clone size: -
D gene: TRBD1
J gene: TRBJ2-7
V gene: TRBV6-1
CDR3 DNA: TGTACCAGCAGTAGACCCGGGACAGGGGGCCGCGAGCAGTACTTC
CDR3 protein: CTSSRPGTGGREQYF

clone size: -
D gene: -
J gene: TRBJ1-5
V gene: TRBV16
CDR3 DNA: TGTGCCAGCAGCCAGACAGATAATCAGCCCCAGCATTTT
CDR3 protein: CASSQTDNQPQHF

clone size: many
D gene: -
J gene: TRBJ2-3
V gene: TRBV11-1
CDR3 DNA: TGTGCCAGCAGGGCCCGCGAGCTGGATACGCAGTATTTT
CDR3 protein: CASRARELDTQYF

clone size: few
D gene: -
J gene: TRBJ2-1
V gene: TRBV20-1
CDR3 DNA: TGCAGTGCAGGAGGGGGTAGCCACCTTGGGCACAATGAGCAGTTCTTC
CDR3 protein: CSAGGGSHLGHNEQFF

clone size: many
D gene: -
J gene: TRBJ2-7
V gene: TRBV20-1
CDR3 DNA: TGCAGTGCTAGGCAGCCGGGATCATACTTTGAGCAGTACTTC
CDR3 protein: CSARQPGSYFEQYF

clone size: -
D gene: TRBD1
J gene: TRBJ2-5
V gene: TRBV29-1
CDR3 DNA: TGCAGCGTTCATTCCCCCGGGACAGACGAGACCCAGTACTTC
CDR3 protein: CSVHSPGTDETQYF

clone size: -
D gene: -
J gene: TRBJ1-1
V gene: TRBV6-2/TRBV6-3
CDR3 DNA: TGTGCCAGCAGTTACGGGCACAAAGCTTTCTTT
CDR3 protein: CASSYGHKAFF

clone size: many
D gene: TRBD2
J gene: TRBJ2-1
V gene: TRBV7-2
CDR3 DNA: TGTGCCAGCAGCTTAGACGGGAGGGCCCATAATGAGCAGTTCTTC
CDR3 protein: CASSLDGRAHNEQFF

clone size: few
D gene: -
J gene: TRBJ2-1
V gene: TRBV3-1
CDR3 DNA: TGTGCCAGCAGCCAAGCCGGCAAGAGCTCCTACAATGAGCAGTTCTTC
CDR3 protein: CASSQAGKSSYNEQFF

clone size: many
D gene: -
J gene: TRBJ1-1
V gene: TRBV7-2
CDR3 DNA: TGTGCCAGCAGCTTCACTGAAGCTTTCTTT
CDR3 protein: CASSFTEAFF

clone size: -
D gene: -
J gene: TRBJ2-6
V gene: TRBV2
CDR3 DNA: TGTGCCAGCAGCGAGACAGGACTTCAGGCCAACGTCCTGACTTTC
CDR3 protein: CASSETGLQANVLTF

clone size: many
D gene: TRBD2
J gene: TRBJ2-7
V gene: TRBV5-1
CDR3 DNA: TGCGCCAGCAGCCTCGGACTAGTGGGCTACGAGCAGTACTTC
CDR3 protein: CASSLGLVGYEQYF

clone size: -
D gene: -
J gene: TRBJ1-2
V gene: TRBV12-3/TRBV12-4
CDR3 DNA: TGTGCCAGCAGTTTAGGGATGGGGGTAGCCGACTATGGCTACACCTTC
CDR3 protein: CASSLGMGVADYGYTF

clone size: many
D gene: -
J gene: TRBJ1-1
V gene: TRBV20-1
CDR3 DNA: TGCAGTGCTAGAGCTAGCCAGGCGAACACTGAAGCTTTCTTT
CDR3 protein: CSARASQANTEAFF

clone size: many
D gene: TRBD2
J gene: TRBJ2-3
V gene: TRBV5-1
CDR3 DNA: TGCGCCAGCAGCTTGGTTGGCGGGAGGGCCAGCGGAGATACGCAGTATTTT
CDR3 protein: CASSLVGGRASGDTQYF

clone size: -
D gene: -
J gene: TRBJ2-6
V gene: TRBV7-3
CDR3 DNA: TGTGCCAGCAGCTTGACAGTCCCTGGGGCCAACGTCCTGACTTTC
CDR3 protein: CASSLTVPGANVLTF

clone size: many
D gene: TRBD1
J gene: TRBJ1-1
V gene: TRBV27
CDR3 DNA: TGTGCCAGCAGTTCCCGACAGGGGATTTCCCCGAACACTGAAGCTTTCTTT
CDR3 protein: CASSSRQGISPNTEAFF

clone size: many
D gene: TRBD2
J gene: TRBJ2-1
V gene: TRBV24-1
CDR3 DNA: TGTGCCACCAGTGACATAGCGGGGGCCTACAATGAGCAGTTCTTC
CDR3 protein: CATSDIAGAYNEQFF

clone size: -
D gene: -
J gene: TRBJ2-7
V gene: TRBV28
CDR3 DNA: TGTGCCAGCAGTCTTGTCATTTCCTACGAGCAGTACTTC
CDR3 protein: CASSLVISYEQYF

clone size: -
D gene: -
J gene: TRBJ2-2
V gene: TRBV3-1
CDR3 DNA: TGTGCCAGCAGCCACCAAGTGCGGTCGAACACCGGGGAGCTGTTTTTT
CDR3 protein: CASSHQVRSNTGELFF

clone size: many
D gene: TRBD1
J gene: TRBJ2-1
V gene: TRBV7-2
CDR3 DNA: TGTGCCAGCAGCCTGGACAGGGGATACAATGAGCAGTTCTTC
CDR3 protein: CASSLDRGYNEQFF

clone size: many
D gene: -
J gene: TRBJ2-1
V gene: TRBV20-1
CDR3 DNA: TGCAGTGCCGGGCTTGGGCGGAGCAACAATGAGCAGTTCTTC
CDR3 protein: CSAGLGRSNNEQFF